The 20 T cell receptor beta chains presented below share a single source sample, sequenced in a study of T cells in localized non-small cell lung cancer. Sequencing was performed with immunoSEQ multiplex PCR; in TCRdb, only in-frame clones are kept and a portion is missing. This sample has around 53,000 clones; less than 85% occur once, and the top ten carry approximately 4.8%. The source was PBMCs, collected before any cancer treatment. The origin of the receptors is a woman aged 35 to 69 with stage II lung adenocarcinoma.

This sequence joins TRBV18 and TRBJ2-1; possible D gene TRBD1, 6 bases. V was shortened by 3 bases and J by 8 bases, with 14 bases between the two germline ends. The CDR3 loop spans 14 amino acids. The germline CDR1 and CDR2 sequences are KGHSH and LQKENI. Here the CDR3 DNA reads TGTGCCAGCTCACCCCAGCAGGGGCACCATGAGCAGTTCTTC. It specifies CASSPQQGHHEQFF.

This clone was seen a few times. The V call is TRBV7-9, the J call TRBJ2-3, with D perhaps matching TRBD1 (6 bases). Per the germline V gene, CDR1 is SEHNR and CDR2 is FQNEAQ (reference sequence). The CDR3 extends over 11 amino acids. V lost 8 bases, J lost 5 bases, and 8 bases lay in between. The CDR3 is CASGQRDTQYF. Here the CDR3 DNA reads TGTGCCAGCGGACAGAGAGATACGCAGTATTTT.

V gene TRBV19 combines with J gene TRBJ1-4, with a weak D call TRBD1 (5 bases). The germline CDR1 and CDR2 sequences are LNHDA and SQIVND (reference sequence). The CDR3 is 15 amino acids. V was clipped by 2 bases and J by 5 bases, with 12 bases between them. CDR3 bases: TGTGCCAGTAGTATACTGGGGCAACGGAATGAAAAACTGTTTTTT. Translating it yields CASSILGQRNEKLFF.

The V call is TRBV30, the J call TRBJ1-5; 7 bases are a match to TRBD1. The V gene's germline CDR1 is GTSNPN and CDR2 SVGIG (reference sequence). Trimming at V came to 2 bases and at J to 6 bases, leaving 10 bases not matched to a gene. This CDR3 is 15 amino acids long. CDR3 nucleotide sequence: TGTGCCTGGAGTCAAGGGACAGAACGGAGTCAGCCCCAGCATTTT. Protein: CAWSQGTERSQPQHF.

This clone was observed a handful of times. The chain is built from TRBV2 and TRBJ2-7; D is unclear. CDR1 is SNHLY and CDR2 is FYNNEI in the germline V gene. This CDR3 contains 17 residues. V gave up 7 bases and J gave up 6 bases, with 28 bases separating them. CDR3 protein: CASTLTSTEILGSEQYF. As DNA, the CDR3 is TGTGCCAGCACCTTAACTTCTACGGAGATCCTGGGGTCCGAGCAGTACTTC.

Only one count was recorded for this clone. The V gene is TRBV7-2, the J gene TRBJ2-2; possible D gene TRBD1, 5 bases. The V end was cut by 4 bases, the J end by 4 bases, with 13 bases between. Germline CDR1 SGHTA, CDR2 FQGNSA. There are 15 residues in the CDR3. The CDR3 coding sequence is TGTGCCAGCAGCTCAAATCAGGGTAGCACCGGGGAGCTGTTTTTT. The encoded protein is CASSSNQGSTGELFF.

This clone was seen only a few times. V and J are TRBV15 and TRBJ1-5, with 8 bases aligning to TRBD1. The CDR3 loop spans 15 amino acids. In germline, CDR1 is LNHNV, CDR2 YYDKDF (reference sequence). The V segment lost 3 bases and the J segment 8 bases; nucleotides outside the gene matches: 9. As DNA, the CDR3 is TGTGCCACCAGCAGCCGACTCGGACAGGGCGAGCCCCAGCATTTT. Translating gives CATSSRLGQGEPQHF.

This chain uses TRBV7-6 with TRBJ1-5, with D possibly matching TRBD1 (6 bases). CDR3 length: 15 amino acids. Looked up from germline, CDR1 is SGHVS and CDR2 is FNYEAQ. V lost 2 bases, J lost 5 bases, and 13 bases lay in between. This CDR3 is CASSLRGQPHQPQHF. The CDR3 DNA reads as TGTGCCAGCAGCTTACGTGGACAGCCACATCAGCCCCAGCATTTT.

The genes are TRBV5-1 and TRBJ2-1, with D possibly matching TRBD2 (6 bases). Germline V CDR1 and CDR2: SGHRS, YFSETQ. CDR3 length: 15 amino acids. Trimming left V 5 bases short and J 0 bases short, with 12 bases between. The CDR3 sequence: CASSSGGSSYNEQFF. The CDR3 nucleotides are TGCGCCAGCAGTTCCGGGGGAAGCTCCTACAATGAGCAGTTCTTC.

The rearrangement links TRBV5-5 to TRBJ2-5; D unclear. The CDR3 is 12 residues long. Trimming took 2 bases from V and 3 from J, leaving 5 bases between them. Germline-derived CDR1 and CDR2 are SGHKS and YYEKEE (reference sequence). The CDR3 region is CASSFFEETQYF. The CDR3 DNA is TGTGCCAGCAGCTTCTTTGAAGAGACCCAGTACTTC.

The chain links TRBV28 to TRBJ1-1; weak D call: TRBD1 (5 bases). The CDR3 extends over 14 amino acids. Germline loops: CDR1 MDHEN, CDR2 SYDVKM. Trimming shortened V by 4 bases and J by 6 bases, and 15 bases separated the two germline ends. The CDR3 here is CASSSERGLAEAFF. The DNA for the CDR3 is TGTGCCAGCAGTTCAGAAAGGGGTTTAGCTGAAGCTTTCTTT.

The V call is TRBV6-1, the J call TRBJ2-1, with 8 bases fitting TRBD1. This CDR3 comprises 14 residues. V lost 3 bases, J lost 9 bases, and 7 bases stayed unmatched. Germline V gene sequence: CDR1 MNHNS, CDR2 SASEGT. The CDR3 nucleotides are TGTGCCAGCAGTGAGCGTCCAGGGGGCGGTGAGCAGTTCTTC. Translating it yields CASSERPGGGEQFF.

This clone occurred once. The chain is built from TRBV6-1 and TRBJ1-1; tentative D call: TRBD1 (6 bases). V was trimmed by 6 bases and J by 5 bases, leaving 16 bases between them. Germline values: CDR1 MNHNS, CDR2 SASEGT. The CDR3 contains 14 residues. The CDR3 here is CASSTWGAGTEAFF. In DNA, the CDR3 is TGTGCCAGCAGCACCTGGGGGGCGGGTACTGAAGCTTTCTTT.

The table lists this clone with a few counts. The gene calls are TRBV7-9 and TRBJ2-2, with 10 bases aligning to TRBD2. The CDR3 totals 17 residues. Germline-derived CDR1 and CDR2 are SEHNR and FQNEAQ (reference sequence). V shed 9 bases, J shed 5 bases, and the junction held 15 bases outside the gene matches. Written as DNA, the CDR3 is TGTGCCAGGGCCCCTGAGCGGGGGGGCCGGAGGACCGGGGAGCTGTTTTTT. Its protein product is CARAPERGGRRTGELFF.

V gene TRBV25-1 combines with J gene TRBJ1-5; 9 bases agree with TRBD1. The CDR3 consists of 15 residues. Germline CDR1 reads MGHDK; CDR2 reads SYGVNS. J lost 7 bases, V lost 3 bases, and 7 bases had no gene match. Written as DNA, the CDR3 is TGTGCCAGCAGTGATGCCGGGACAGGGAAGCAGCCCCAGCATTTT. Encoded protein: CASSDAGTGKQPQHF.

V and J are TRBV5-4 and TRBJ1-4, with 10 bases fitting TRBD1. The CDR3 has 18 residues. Losses at the gene ends were 0 bases for V and 2 bases for J; bases not matched to a gene: 7. Germline lookup yields CDR1 SGHNT and CDR2 YYREEE (reference sequence). The CDR3, as DNA: TGTGCCAGCAGCTTGGTCGGGACAGGGGTAATGACTAATGAAAAACTGTTTTTT. This gives the protein CASSLVGTGVMTNEKLFF. The full variable domain, with the rest looked up from reference TRBV5-4 and TRBJ1-4, is ETGVTQSPTHLIKTRGQQVTLRCSSQSGHNTVSWYQQALGQGPQFIFQYYREEENGRGNFPPRFSGLQFPNYSSELNVNALELDDSALYLCASSLVGTGVMTNEKLFFGSGTQLSVL.

The chain recombines TRBV4-2 with TRBJ2-1; maybe TRBD1 (6 bases). The CDR3 runs 15 residues. Trimming left V 0 bases short and J 4 bases short, with 10 bases between. Germline CDR1 LGHNA, CDR2 YNFKEQ. CDR3 DNA sequence: TGTGCCAGCAGCCAAGATGAGGGGGTTTACAATGAGCAGTTCTTC. Its translation is CASSQDEGVYNEQFF.

This clone was seen just once. This chain connects TRBV19 to TRBJ2-4, with D possibly TRBD1 on 5 matching bases. Per germline, CDR1 LNHDA and CDR2 SQIVND (reference sequence). Trimming took off 8 bases at V and 3 bases at J, with 11 bases between the two ends. The CDR3 extends over 13 amino acids. This CDR3 is CASEDTDKNIQYF. The CDR3 DNA is TGTGCCAGTGAGGACACGGACAAAAACATTCAGTACTTC.

V is TRBV6-4 and J is TRBJ2-1; D is possibly TRBD2 (7 bases). In germline, CDR1 is MRHNA, CDR2 SNTAGT. Trimming removed 6 bases at V and 0 bases at J, with 15 bases between. CDR3 length: 16 residues. CDR3 in DNA: TGTGCCAGCAGGATGAGGGGGGGGTTCTCCTACAATGAGCAGTTCTTC. Its protein product is CASRMRGGFSYNEQFF.

The V gene is TRBV19, the J gene TRBJ2-1; no definite D call. Looked up from germline, CDR1 is LNHDA and CDR2 is SQIVND (reference sequence). Trimming stripped 6 bases from V and 0 bases from J, with 9 bases between. CDR3 length: 14 amino acids. The CDR3 loop reads CASRTDLSYNEQFF. In DNA, the CDR3 is TGTGCCAGTAGAACGGATCTCTCCTACAATGAGCAGTTCTTC.